Sequencing of this T cell receptor (beta chain) was carried out in a study of blood T cell repertoires in COVID-19. Overall study context: COVID-19 samples from acute and convalescent phases originated in the United States, Italy and Spain.

How the authors handled the data: The assay estimated nucleated cells by amplifying reference gene primers. Clones were sequenced by immunoSEQ multiplex PCR, and TCRdb holds only the in-frame ones, with some missing. The D gene and trimming were derived from the DNA, and the V and J assignments and clone size from that table. The data contain under 100,000 clones, approximately 87% of them singletons. Germline V gene sequence: CDR1 SGHRS, CDR2 YFSETQ. This CDR3 contains 13 residues. Trimming cost V 4 bases and J 6 bases; bases outside gene matches: 4. The sequencing sample was made of peripheral blood. This TCR derives from a human donor in a cohort sampled during active COVID-19. This chain joins TRBV5-1 and TRBJ2-1; 7 bases map to TRBD1. The CDR3 region is CASSPRDSNEQFF. In DNA, the CDR3 is TGCGCCAGCAGCCCCCGGGACAGCAATGAGCAGTTCTTC.